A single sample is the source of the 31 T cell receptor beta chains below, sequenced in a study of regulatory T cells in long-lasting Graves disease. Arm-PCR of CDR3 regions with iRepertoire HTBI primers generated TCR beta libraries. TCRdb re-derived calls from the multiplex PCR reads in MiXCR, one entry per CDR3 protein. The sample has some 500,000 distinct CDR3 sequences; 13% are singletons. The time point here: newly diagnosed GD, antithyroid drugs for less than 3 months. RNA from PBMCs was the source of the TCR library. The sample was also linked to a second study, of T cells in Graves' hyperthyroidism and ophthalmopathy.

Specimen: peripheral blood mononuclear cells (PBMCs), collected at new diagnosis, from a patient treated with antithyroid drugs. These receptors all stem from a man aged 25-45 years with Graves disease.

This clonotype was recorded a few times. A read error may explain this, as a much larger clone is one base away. CDR3 nucleotide sequence: TGTGCTAGTGGTTTGGCGTTATGGACAGGGGAGACGGATACGCAGTATTTT. It translates to CASGLALWTGETDTQYF. The chain has TRBV12-5 and TRBJ2-3; TRBD1 aligns across 9 bases. The CDR3 extends over 17 amino acids. Germline V CDR1 and CDR2: LGHNT, FRNRAP. V was pared by 1 base and J by 6 bases, with 11 bases of the junction left unmatched.

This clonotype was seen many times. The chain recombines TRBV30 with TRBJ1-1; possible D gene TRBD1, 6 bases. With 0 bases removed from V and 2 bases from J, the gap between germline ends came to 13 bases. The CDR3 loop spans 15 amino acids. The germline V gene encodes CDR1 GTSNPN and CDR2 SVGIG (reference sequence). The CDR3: CAWSVRGHRNTEAFF. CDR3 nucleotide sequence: TGTGCCTGGAGTGTAAGGGGACACCGAAACACTGAAGCTTTCTTT.

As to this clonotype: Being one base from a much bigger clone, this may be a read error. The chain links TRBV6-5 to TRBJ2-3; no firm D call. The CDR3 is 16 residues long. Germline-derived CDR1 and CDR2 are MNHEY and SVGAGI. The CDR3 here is CTSSYLEFSSTDTQYF. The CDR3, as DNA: TGTACCAGCAGTTACCTAGAGTTTTCTAGCACAGATACGCAGTATTTT.

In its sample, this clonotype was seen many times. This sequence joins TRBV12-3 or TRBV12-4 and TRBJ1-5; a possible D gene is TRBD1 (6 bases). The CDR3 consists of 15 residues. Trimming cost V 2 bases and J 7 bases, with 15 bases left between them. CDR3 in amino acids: CASSLSQGWEQPQHF. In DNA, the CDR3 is TGTGCCAGCAGTTTATCCCAGGGGTGGGAACAGCCCCAGCATTTT.

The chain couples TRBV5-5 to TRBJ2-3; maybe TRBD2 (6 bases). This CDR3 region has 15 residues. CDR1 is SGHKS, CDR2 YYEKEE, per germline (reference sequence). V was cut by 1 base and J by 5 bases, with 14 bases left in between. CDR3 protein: CASSLIVREKDTQYF. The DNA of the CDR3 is TGTGCCAGCAGCTTGATCGTACGGGAGAAAGATACGCAGTATTTT.

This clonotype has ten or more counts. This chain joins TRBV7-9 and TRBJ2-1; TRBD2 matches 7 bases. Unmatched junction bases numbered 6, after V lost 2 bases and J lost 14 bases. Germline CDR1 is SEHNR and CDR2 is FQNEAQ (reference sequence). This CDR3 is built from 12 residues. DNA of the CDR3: TGTGCCAGCAGCTTATCTAGCGGAGTGAAGTTCTTC. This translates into CASSLSSGVKFF. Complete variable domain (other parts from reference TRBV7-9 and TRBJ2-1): DTGVSQNPRHKITKRGQNVTFRCDPISEHNRLYWYRQTLGQGPEFLTYFQNEAQLEKSRLLSDRFSAERPKGSFSTLEIQRTEQGDSAMYLCASSLSSGVKFFGPGTRLTVL.

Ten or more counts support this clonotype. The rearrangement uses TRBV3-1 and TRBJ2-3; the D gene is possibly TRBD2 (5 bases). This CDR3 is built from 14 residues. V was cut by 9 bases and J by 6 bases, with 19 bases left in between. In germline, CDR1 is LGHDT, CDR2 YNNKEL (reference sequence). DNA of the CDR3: TGTGCCAGTGGAGGCGAACCACTCCGGGATACGCAGTATTTT. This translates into CASGGEPLRDTQYF.

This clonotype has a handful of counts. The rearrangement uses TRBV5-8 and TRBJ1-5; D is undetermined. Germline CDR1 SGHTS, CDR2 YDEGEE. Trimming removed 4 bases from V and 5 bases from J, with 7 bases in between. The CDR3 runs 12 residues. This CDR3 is CASSPDDQPQHF. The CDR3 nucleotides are TGTGCCAGCAGCCCGGACGATCAGCCCCAGCATTTT.

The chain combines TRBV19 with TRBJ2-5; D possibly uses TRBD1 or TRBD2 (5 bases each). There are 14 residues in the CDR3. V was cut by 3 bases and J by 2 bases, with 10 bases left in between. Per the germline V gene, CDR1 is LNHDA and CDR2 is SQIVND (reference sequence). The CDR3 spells CASSMMRGQETQYF. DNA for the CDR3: TGTGCCAGTAGTATGATGAGGGGTCAAGAGACCCAGTACTTC.

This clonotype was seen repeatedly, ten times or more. The CDR3 here is CASSLRHRNYGYTF. In DNA form, the CDR3 reads TGTGCCAGCAGCCTCAGACACCGTAACTATGGCTACACCTTC. The chain combines TRBV28 with TRBJ1-2; D uncertain. V was pared by 6 bases and J by 1 base, with 12 bases between. The CDR3 runs 14 residues. Germline lookup yields CDR1 MDHEN and CDR2 SYDVKM.

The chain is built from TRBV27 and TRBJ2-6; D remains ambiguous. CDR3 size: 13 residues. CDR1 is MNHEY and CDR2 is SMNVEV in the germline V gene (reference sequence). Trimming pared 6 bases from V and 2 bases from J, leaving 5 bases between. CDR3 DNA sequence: TGTGCCAGCAGGCTTCCTGGGGCCAACGTCCTGACTTTC. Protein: CASRLPGANVLTF.

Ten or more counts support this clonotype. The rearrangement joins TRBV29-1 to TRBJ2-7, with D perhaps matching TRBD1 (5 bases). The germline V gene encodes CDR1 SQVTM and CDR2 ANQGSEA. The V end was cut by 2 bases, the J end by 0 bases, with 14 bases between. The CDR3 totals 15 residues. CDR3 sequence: CSVELDTSDSYEQYF. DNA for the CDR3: TGCAGCGTTGAATTGGACACAAGCGACTCCTACGAGCAGTACTTC.

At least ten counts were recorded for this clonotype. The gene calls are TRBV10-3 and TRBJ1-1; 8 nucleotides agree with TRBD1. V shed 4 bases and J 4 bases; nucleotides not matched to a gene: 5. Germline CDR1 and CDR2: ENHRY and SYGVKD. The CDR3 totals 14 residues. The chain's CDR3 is CAISVQGESTEAFF. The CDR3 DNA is TGTGCCATCAGTGTACAGGGGGAGAGCACTGAAGCTTTCTTT.

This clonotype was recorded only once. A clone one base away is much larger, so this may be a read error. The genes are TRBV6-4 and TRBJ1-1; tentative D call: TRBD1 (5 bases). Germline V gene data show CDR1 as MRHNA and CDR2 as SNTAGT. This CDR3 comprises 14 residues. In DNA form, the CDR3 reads TGTACCAGCAGGAGGGGAGGGGTGAACACTGAAGCTTTCTTT. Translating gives CTSRRGGVNTEAFF.

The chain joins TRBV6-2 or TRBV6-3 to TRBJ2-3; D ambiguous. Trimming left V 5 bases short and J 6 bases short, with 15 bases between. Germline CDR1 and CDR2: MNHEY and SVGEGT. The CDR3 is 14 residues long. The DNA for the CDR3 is TGTGCCAGCAGTGAAGAGAACTCTCGCGATACGCAGTATTTT. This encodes CASSEENSRDTQYF.

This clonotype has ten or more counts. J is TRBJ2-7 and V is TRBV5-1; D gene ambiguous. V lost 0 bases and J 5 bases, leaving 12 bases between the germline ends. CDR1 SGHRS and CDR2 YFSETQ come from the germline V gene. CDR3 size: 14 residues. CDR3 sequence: CASSLELGLDEQYF. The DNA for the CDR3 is TGCGCCAGCAGCTTGGAATTAGGATTGGACGAGCAGTACTTC. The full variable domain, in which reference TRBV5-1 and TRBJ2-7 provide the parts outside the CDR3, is KAGVTQTPRYLIKTRGQQVTLSCSPISGHRSVSWYQQTPGQGLQFLFEYFSETQRNKGNFPGRFSGRQFSNSRSEMNVSTLELGDSALYLCASSLELGLDEQYFGPGTRLTVT.

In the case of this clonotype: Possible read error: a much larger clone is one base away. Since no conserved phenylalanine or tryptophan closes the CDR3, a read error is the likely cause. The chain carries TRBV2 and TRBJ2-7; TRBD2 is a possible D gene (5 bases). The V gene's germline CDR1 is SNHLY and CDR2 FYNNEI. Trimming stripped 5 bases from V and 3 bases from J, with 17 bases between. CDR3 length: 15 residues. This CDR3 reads CASSRSLVLNYEQYS. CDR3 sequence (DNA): TGTGCCAGCAGTAGGTCACTAGTTTTAAACTACGAGCAGTACTCC.

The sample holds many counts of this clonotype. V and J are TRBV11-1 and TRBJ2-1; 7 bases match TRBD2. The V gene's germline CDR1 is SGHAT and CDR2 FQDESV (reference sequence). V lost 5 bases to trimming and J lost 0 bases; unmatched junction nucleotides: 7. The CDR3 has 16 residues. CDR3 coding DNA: TGTGCCAGCAGCATACTAGCGCCCGGCTCCTACAATGAGCAGTTCTTC. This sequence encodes CASSILAPGSYNEQFF.

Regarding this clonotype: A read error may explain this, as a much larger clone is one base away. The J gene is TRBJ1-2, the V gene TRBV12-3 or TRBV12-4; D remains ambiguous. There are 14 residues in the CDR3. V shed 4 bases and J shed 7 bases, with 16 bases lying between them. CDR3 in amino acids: CASSSTGFRCGYTF. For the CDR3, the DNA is TGTGCCAGCAGTTCGACCGGATTCCGGTGTGGCTACACCTTC.

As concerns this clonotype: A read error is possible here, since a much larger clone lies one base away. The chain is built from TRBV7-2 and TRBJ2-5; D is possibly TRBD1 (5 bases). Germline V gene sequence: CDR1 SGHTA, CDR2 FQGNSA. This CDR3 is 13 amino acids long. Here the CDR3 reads CAGSPSGFETQYF. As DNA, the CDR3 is TGTGCCGGCAGCCCTTCAGGGTTTGAGACCCAGTACTTC.

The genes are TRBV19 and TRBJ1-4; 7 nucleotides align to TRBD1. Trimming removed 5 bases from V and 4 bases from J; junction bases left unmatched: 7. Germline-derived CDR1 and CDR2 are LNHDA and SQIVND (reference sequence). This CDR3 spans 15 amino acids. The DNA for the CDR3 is TGTGCCAGTAGTCCCGCGACAGGGAATAATGAAAAACTGTTTTTT. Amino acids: CASSPATGNNEKLFF.

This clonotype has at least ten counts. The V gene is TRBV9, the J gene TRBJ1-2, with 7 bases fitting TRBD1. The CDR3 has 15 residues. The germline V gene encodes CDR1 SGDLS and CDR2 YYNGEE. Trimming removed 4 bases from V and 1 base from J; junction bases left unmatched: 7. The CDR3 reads CASSRRDSGNYGYTF. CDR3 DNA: TGTGCCAGCAGCCGCCGGGACAGCGGTAACTATGGCTACACCTTC.

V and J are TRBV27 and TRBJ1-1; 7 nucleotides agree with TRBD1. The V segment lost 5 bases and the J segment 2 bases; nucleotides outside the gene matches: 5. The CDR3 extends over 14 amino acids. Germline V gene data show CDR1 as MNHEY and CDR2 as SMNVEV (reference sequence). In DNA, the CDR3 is TGTGCCAGCAGTATCCGACAGGGAAACACTGAAGCTTTCTTT. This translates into CASSIRQGNTEAFF.

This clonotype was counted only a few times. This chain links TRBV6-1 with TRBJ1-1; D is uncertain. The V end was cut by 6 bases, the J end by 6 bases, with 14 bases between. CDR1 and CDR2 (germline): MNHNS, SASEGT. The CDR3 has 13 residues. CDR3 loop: CASRDPGFAEAFF. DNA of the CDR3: TGTGCCAGCAGAGACCCGGGGTTCGCTGAAGCTTTCTTT.

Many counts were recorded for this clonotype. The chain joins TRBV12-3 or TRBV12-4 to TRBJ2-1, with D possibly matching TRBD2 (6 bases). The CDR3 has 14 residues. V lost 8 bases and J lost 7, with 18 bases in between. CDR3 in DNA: TGTGCCAGCGTAAGGGACTGGCATGGGAATGAGCAGTTCTTC. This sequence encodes CASVRDWHGNEQFF.

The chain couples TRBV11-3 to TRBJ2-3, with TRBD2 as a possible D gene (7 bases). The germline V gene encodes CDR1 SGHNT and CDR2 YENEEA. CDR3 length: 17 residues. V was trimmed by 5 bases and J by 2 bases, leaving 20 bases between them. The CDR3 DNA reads TGTGCCAGCAGCGGGGGGGCCCGGGGCCTTCACACAGATACGCAGTATTTT. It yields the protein CASSGGARGLHTDTQYF.

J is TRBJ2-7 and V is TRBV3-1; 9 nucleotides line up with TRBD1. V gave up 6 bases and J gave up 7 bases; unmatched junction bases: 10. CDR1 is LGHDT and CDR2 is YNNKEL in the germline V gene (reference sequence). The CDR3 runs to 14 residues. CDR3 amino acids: CASRFSGTGLEQYF. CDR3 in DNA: TGTGCCAGCAGATTTTCCGGGACAGGGCTGGAGCAGTACTTC.

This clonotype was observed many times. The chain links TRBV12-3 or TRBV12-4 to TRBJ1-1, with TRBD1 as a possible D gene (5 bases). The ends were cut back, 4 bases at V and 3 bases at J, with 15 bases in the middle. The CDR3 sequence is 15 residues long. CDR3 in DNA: TGTGCCAGCAGTTCAGGGTCCGGGAGGGACACTGAAGCTTTCTTT. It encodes CASSSGSGRDTEAFF.

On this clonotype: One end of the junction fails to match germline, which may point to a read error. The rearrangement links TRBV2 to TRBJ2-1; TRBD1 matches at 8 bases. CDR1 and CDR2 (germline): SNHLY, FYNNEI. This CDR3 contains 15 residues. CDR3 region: CASREDHHDRGVGFF. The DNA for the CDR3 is TGTGCCAGCAGAGAAGACCACCATGACAGGGGAGTCGGGTTCTTC.

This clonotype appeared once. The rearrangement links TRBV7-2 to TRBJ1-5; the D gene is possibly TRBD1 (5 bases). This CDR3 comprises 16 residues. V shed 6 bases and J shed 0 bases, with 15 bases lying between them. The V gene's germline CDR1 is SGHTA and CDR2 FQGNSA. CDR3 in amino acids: CASSEGVFYSNQPQHF. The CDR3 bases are TGTGCCAGCAGTGAAGGGGTCTTCTATAGCAATCAGCCCCAGCATTTT.

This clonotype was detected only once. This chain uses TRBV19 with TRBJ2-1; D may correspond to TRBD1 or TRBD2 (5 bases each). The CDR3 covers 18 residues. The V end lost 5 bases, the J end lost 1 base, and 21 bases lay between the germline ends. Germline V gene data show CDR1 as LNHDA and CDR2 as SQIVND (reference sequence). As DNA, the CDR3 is TGTGCCAGTAGTCCAAGAGAGGGGACGGATCCTTCCTACAATGAGCAGTTCTTC. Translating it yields CASSPREGTDPSYNEQFF.